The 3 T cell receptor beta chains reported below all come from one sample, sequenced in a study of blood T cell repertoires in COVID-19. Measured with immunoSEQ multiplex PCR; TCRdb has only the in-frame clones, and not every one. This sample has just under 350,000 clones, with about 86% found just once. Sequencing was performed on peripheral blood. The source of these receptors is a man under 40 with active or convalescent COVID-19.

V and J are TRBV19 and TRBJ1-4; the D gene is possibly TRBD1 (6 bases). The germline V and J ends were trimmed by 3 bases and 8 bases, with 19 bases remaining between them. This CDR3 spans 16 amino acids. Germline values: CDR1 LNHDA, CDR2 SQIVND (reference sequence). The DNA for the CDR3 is TGTGCCAGTAGTATCGTCGCGGGGGCGTTAAGAGAAAAACTGTTTTTT. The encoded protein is CASSIVAGALREKLFF.

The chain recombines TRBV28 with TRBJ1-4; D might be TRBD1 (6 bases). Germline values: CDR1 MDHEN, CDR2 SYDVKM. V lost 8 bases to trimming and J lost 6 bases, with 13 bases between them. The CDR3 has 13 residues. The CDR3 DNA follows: TGTGCCAGCTACGGGACAAATGATGAAAAACTGTTTTTT. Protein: CASYGTNDEKLFF.

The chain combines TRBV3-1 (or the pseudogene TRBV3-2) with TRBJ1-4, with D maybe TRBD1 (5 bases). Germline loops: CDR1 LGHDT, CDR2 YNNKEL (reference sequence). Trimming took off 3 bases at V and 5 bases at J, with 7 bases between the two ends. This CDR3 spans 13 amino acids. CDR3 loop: CASSQGGNEKLFF. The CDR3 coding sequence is TGTGCCAGCAGCCAGGGGGGGAATGAAAAACTGTTTTTT.